A single T cell receptor (beta chain) is shown here with its context. Its target is not known. At the DNA level, this CDR3 is encoded by other sequences in the same sample as well. On sorted subsets, replicate PCRs used 200 to 250 ng DNA, or 25,000 to 35,000 T cell genomes. Libraries were prepared by immunoSEQ multiplex PCR; TCRdb keeps only in-frame clonotypes and omits some of them. Of some 1,100,000 clones listed, around 78% are singletons. The data belong to a study of shared clonotypes between healthy human individuals. Across the whole study: CD4 naive and CD4 memory each took three plates per donor, while CD8 naive took two and CD8 memory one. Whole-study results and caveats: Genetic and exposure-history diversity was limited by the few donors.

Germline assignment: CDR1 SGDLS and CDR2 YYNGEE. The CDR3 totals 15 residues. Trimming took 2 bases from V and 0 from J; bases not matched to a gene: 1. The chain employs TRBV9 and TRBJ2-2, with 7 bases lining up with TRBD2. Sequenced: memory CD4+ T cells from PBMCs. Subset specified: CD45RA-negative fraction. The receptor's source is a man aged 18 to 30 in good health. Some clones in this sample may be carry-over from other donors' samples. This CDR3 is CASSVSGTNTGELFF. In DNA, the CDR3 is TGTGCCAGCAGCGTGAGCGGGACGAACACCGGGGAGCTGTTTTTT.